This T cell receptor (beta chain) was captured in a study of shared clonotypes between healthy human individuals. On the study more broadly: Donors, aged 18 to 49, were a couple of women and three men.

This clone has a handful of counts. What it recognizes is unknown. After removal of 5 bases from V and 4 bases from J, the junction contained 6 bases not matched to a gene. The CDR3 extends over 14 amino acids. Germline V CDR1 and CDR2: MNHEY, SVGAGI. TCRdb's copy holds only in-frame clones and misses some; the assay was immunoSEQ multiplex PCR. The data show about 1.1 million clones, with 70% to 85% seen just once and about 0.94% held by the top ten. Study results and caveats: Larger richness was generally estimated for naive than memory subsets. Sampling included only blood; tissue repertoires likely differ.

The sequence was obtained from a man aged 18 to 30 in good health. Some clones in this sample may be carry-over from other donors' samples. Sample: memory CD4+ T cells from PBMCs. Subset here: CD45RA-negative fraction. V usage is TRBV6-5 and J usage is TRBJ2-7; 9 bases match TRBD1. CDR3 in amino acids: CASSIGQGRYEQYF. CDR3 in DNA: TGTGCCAGCAGTATAGGACAGGGGCGATACGAGCAGTACTTC.